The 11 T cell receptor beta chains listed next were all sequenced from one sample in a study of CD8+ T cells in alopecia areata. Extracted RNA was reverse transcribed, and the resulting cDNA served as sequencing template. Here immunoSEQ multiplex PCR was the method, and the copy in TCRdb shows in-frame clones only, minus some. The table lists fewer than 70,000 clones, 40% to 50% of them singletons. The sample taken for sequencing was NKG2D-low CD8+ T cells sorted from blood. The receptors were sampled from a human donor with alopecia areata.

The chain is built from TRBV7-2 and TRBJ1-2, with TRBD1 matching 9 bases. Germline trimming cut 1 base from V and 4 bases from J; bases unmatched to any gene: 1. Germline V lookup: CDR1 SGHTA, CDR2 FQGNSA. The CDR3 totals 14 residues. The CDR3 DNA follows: TGTGCCAGCAGCTTAGAGACAGGGGGCTATGGCTACACCTTC. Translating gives CASSLETGGYGYTF.

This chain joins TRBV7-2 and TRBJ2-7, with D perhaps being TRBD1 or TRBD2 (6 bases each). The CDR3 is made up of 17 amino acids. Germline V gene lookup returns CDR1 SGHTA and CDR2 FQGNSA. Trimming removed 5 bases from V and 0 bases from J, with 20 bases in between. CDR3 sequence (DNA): TGTGCCAGCAGCCCCCAAGAGGGGGGACGGGTCTCCTACGAGCAGTACTTC. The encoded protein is CASSPQEGGRVSYEQYF.

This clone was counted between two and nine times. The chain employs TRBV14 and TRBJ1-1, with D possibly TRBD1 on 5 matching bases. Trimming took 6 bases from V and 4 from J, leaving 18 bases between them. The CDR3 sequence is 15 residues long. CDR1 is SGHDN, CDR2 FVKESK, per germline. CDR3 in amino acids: CASSLRRGSGTEAFF. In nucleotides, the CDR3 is TGTGCCAGCAGTCTCAGGCGGGGGTCGGGCACTGAAGCTTTCTTT.

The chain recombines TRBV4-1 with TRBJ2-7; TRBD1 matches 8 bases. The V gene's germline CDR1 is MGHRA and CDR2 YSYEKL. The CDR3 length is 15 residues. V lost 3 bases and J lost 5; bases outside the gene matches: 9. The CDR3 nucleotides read TGCGCCAGCAGCCATCCGGGACAGGCGCTAGACGAGCAGTACTTC. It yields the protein CASSHPGQALDEQYF.

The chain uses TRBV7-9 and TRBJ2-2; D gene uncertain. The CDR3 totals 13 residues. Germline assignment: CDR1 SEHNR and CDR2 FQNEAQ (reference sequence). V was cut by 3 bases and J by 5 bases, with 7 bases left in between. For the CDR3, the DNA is TGTGCCAGCAGCTTCTTTGCTACCGGGGAGCTGTTTTTT. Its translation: CASSFFATGELFF. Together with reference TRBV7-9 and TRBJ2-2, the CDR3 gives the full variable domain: DTGVSQNPRHKITKRGQNVTFRCDPISEHNRLYWYRQTLGQGPEFLTYFQNEAQLEKSRLLSDRFSAERPKGSFSTLEIQRTEQGDSAMYLCASSFFATGELFFGEGSRLTVL.

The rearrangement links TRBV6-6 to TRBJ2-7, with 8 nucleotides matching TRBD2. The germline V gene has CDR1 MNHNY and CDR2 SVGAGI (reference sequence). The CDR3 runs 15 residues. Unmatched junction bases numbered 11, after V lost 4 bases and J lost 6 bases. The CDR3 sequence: CASSWQAGEEVEQYF. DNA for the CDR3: TGTGCCAGCAGTTGGCAAGCGGGAGAGGAGGTCGAGCAGTACTTC.

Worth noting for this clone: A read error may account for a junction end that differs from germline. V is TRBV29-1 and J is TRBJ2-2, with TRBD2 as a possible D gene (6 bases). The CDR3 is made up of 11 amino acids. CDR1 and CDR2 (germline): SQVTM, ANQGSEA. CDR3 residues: CSVGLTGGLFF. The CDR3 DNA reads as TGCAGCGTCGGACTCACCGGGGGGCTGTTTTTT.

CDR3 nucleotide sequence: TGCGCCAGCAGTAGGGACGGGGAAAACATTCAGTACTTC. Protein sequence: CASSRDGENIQYF. This sequence joins TRBV23-1 and TRBJ2-4; D possibly uses TRBD1 or TRBD2 (5 bases each). TRBV23-1 is designated an ORF whose function remains uncertain. The CDR3 loop spans 13 amino acids. Trimming removed 5 bases at V and 5 bases at J, with 10 bases between.

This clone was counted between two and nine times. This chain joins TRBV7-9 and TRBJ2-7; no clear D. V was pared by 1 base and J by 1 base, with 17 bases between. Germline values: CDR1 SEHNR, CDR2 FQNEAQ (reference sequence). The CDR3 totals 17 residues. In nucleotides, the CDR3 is TGTGCCAGCAGCTTAGTAAGATACACAGTCAGTTCCTACGAGCAGTACTTC. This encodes CASSLVRYTVSSYEQYF.

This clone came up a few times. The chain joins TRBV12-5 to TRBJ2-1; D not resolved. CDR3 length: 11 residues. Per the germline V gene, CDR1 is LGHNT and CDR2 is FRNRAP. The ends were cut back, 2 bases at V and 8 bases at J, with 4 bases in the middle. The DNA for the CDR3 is TGTGCTAGTGGTTTGCGAGATGAGCAGTTCTTC. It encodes CASGLRDEQFF.

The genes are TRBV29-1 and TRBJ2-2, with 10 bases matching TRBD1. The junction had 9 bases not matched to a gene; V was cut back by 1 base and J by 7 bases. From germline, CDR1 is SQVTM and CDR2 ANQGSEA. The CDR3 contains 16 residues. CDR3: CSVEVRDRGGNGELFF. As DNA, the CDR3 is TGCAGCGTTGAAGTCCGGGACAGGGGAGGGAACGGGGAGCTGTTTTTT.